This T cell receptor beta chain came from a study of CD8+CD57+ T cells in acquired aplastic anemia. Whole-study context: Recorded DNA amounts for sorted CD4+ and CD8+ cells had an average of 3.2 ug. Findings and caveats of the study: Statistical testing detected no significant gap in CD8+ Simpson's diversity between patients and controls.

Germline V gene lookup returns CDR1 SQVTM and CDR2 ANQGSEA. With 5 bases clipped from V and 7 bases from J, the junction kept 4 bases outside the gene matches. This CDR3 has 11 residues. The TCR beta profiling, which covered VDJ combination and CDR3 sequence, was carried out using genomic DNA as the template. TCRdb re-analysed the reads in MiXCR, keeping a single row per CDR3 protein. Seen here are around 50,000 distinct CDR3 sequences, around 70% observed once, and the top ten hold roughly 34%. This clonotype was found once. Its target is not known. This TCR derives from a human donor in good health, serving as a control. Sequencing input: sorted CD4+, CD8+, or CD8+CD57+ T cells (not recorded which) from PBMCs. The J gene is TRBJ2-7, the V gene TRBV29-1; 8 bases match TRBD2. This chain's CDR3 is CSVLGLGEQYF. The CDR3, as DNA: TGCAGCGTTCTGGGACTAGGGGAGCAGTACTTC.